These T cell receptor beta chains were read from a single sample in a study of T-cell reconstitution after alpha-beta-depleted transplantation in children. A single record per CDR3 protein comes from TCRdb applying MiXCR to the PCR reads. There are about 690,000 distinct CDR3 sequences in the sample; roughly 17% occur only once, and approximately 1% lies in the top ten. This sample comprised PBMCs from the stem cell graft donor, obtained from the stem cell graft. The receptors were sampled from a human donor who donated a stem cell graft to a child with acute myeloid leukemia. CDR3s include the opening cysteine and the closing phenylalanine or tryptophan. The D gene is left open where the match is weak.

J	V	D	CDR3
TRBJ1-5	TRBV28	TRBD1	CASSLAGGFNQPQHF
TRBJ2-7	TRBV9	NA	CASSEGGDPEQYF
TRBJ1-1	TRBV11-3	NA	CASSSTALGDTEAFF
TRBJ1-3	TRBV7-2	TRBD1	CASSSSAGTGANTIYF
TRBJ2-1	TRBV10-3	NA	CAISPLLGGEQFF
TRBJ1-1	TRBV7-9	NA	CASSLTGPFDTEAFF
TRBJ1-1	TRBV25-1	NA	CASSDGGRGYTEAFF
TRBJ2-1	TRBV15	TRBD2	CATSDYTSGSYNEQFF
TRBJ2-3	TRBV4-1	TRBD2	CASSQDGAGGRGDTQYF
TRBJ2-1	TRBV15	TRBD2	CATSSTSGGPYNEQFF
TRBJ2-2	TRBV20-1	TRBD1	CSAMTGVTGELFF
TRBJ2-7	TRBV6-1	NA	CASTEAYEQYF
TRBJ2-1	TRBV9	NA	CASSVVSRATYNEQFF
TRBJ2-6	TRBV4-3	TRBD1	CASSHRTGGSGANVLTF
TRBJ1-2	TRBV12-3/TRBV12-4	NA	CASSETGNYGYTF
TRBJ1-6	TRBV12-3/TRBV12-4	NA	CASSITGRNSPLHF
TRBJ1-2	TRBV20-1	NA	CSARDRGNVNYGYTF
TRBJ2-7	TRBV20-1	NA	CSAPGVGYEQYF
TRBJ2-3	TRBV7-2	NA	CASSLSAAQAQDTQYF
TRBJ2-1	TRBV20-1	TRBD2	CSARVGLAGFYNEQFF
TRBJ2-6	TRBV5-6	NA	CASSLVFRSSGANVLTF
TRBJ2-5	TRBV7-9	NA	CASSLSAETQYF
TRBJ2-5	TRBV7-9	NA	CASSSWGLEETQYF
TRBJ1-5	TRBV12-3/TRBV12-4	NA	CASSPVSRGTADQPQHF
TRBJ2-3	TRBV6-2/TRBV6-3	NA	CASSYTLAGDTQYF
TRBJ2-7	TRBV11-3	NA	CASSLISAGGTYEQYF
TRBJ2-3	TRBV5-1	TRBD1	CASSLQGAVPTDTQYF
TRBJ2-5	TRBV15	TRBD2	CATSRDDRPSGDQETQYF
TRBJ1-6	TRBV20-1	NA	CSATGGLKSPLHF
TRBJ2-2	TRBV29-1	NA	CSVHNGQINTGELFF